This TCR beta chain was sequenced in a study of T cells after yellow fever vaccination. Study findings and constraints: Within FACS-sorted repertoires, abundant clonotypes contaminating from the bulk population could be present. Boosting was followed by the reappearance of most primary-vaccination clones (less than 98% CD4, about 89% CD8). Though it reached lower strength, the secondary response hit its peak faster, day 5 versus 15.

Germline V lookup: CDR1 SQVTM, CDR2 ANQGSEA. The CDR3 runs to 12 residues. The V gene lost 3 bases and the J gene lost 4 bases, with 7 bases spanning the gap. This clonotype was seen a few times. No antigen is known for it. For TCR, cDNA came from 5'RACE template switching, which added a universal primer site and UMIs. Using its own MiXCR run on the 5' RACE reads, TCRdb lists one record per CDR3 protein. The table includes around 320,000 distinct CDR3 sequences, around 10% detected once. This specimen was CD4+ T cells sorted from PBMCs, taken 45 days after the yellow fever booster vaccination. The chain employs TRBV29-1 and TRBJ2-1; the D is unclear. This sequence was found in a man between 18 and 29 years old who received the YFV17D yellow fever vaccine. The CDR3 region has the DNA TGCAGCGTTGACAGGCGGTACAATGAGCAGTTCTTC. Translated, it gives CSVDRRYNEQFF.